This entry lists 32 T cell receptor beta chains sequenced from one sample in a study of Graves' ophthalmopathy and Graves' hyperthyroidism. For repertoire sequencing, the TCR beta CDR3 regions were amplified from RNA transcripts. A first-round RT-PCR used HTBI primers, followed by a second-round multiplex PCR. TCRdb reprocessed the multiplex PCR reads via MiXCR and lists one record per CDR3 protein. The data show roughly 600,000 distinct CDR3 sequences, with 35% to 40% seen just once and 3.5% to 5% held by the top ten. Sequences were obtained from peripheral blood or thyroid tissue (not recorded which). The receptors here all came from an adult man with Graves' hyperthyroidism.

This chain links TRBV7-2 with TRBJ2-7, with 7 bases identical to TRBD2. The CDR3 covers 14 residues. The junction had 11 bases not matched to a gene; V was cut back by 5 bases and J by 7 bases. CDR1 SGHTA and CDR2 FQGNSA come from the germline V gene. The CDR3 loop is CASSTGPGDYEQYF. The CDR3 DNA is TGTGCCAGCAGCACGGGGCCGGGGGACTATGAGCAGTACTTC. Supplemented by reference TRBV7-2 and TRBJ2-7, the full variable domain reads GAGVSQSPSNKVTEKGKDVELRCDPISGHTALYWYRQSLGQGLEFLIYFQGNSAPDKSGLPSDRFSAERTGGSVSTLTIQRTQQEDSAVYLCASSTGPGDYEQYFGPGTRLTVT.

Many counts were recorded for this clonotype. The J gene is TRBJ1-1, the V gene TRBV6-5; a possible D gene is TRBD1 (5 bases). CDR1 MNHEY and CDR2 SVGAGI come from the germline V gene. The CDR3 runs to 14 residues. Trimming removed 0 bases at V and 4 bases at J, with 9 bases between. The CDR3 loop is CASSYSGGVTEAFF. CDR3 sequence (DNA): TGTGCCAGCAGTTACTCCGGGGGGGTCACTGAAGCTTTCTTT.

V is TRBV20-1 and J is TRBJ2-5; 9 bases are shared with TRBD2. This CDR3 comprises 17 residues. Trimming at V came to 6 bases and at J to 0 bases, leaving 14 bases not matched to a gene. Germline-derived CDR1 and CDR2 are DFQATT and SNEGSKA (reference sequence). CDR3 DNA: TGCAGTGCCGGGACTAGCAACACCCTCTCGTACCAAGAGACCCAGTACTTC. Its translation: CSAGTSNTLSYQETQYF.

There are many counts of this clonotype. The rearrangement links TRBV7-9 to TRBJ1-1, with D possibly being TRBD1 (6 bases). V was trimmed by 0 bases and J by 3 bases, leaving 14 bases between them. The V gene's germline CDR1 is SEHNR and CDR2 FQNEAQ (reference sequence). This CDR3 is 16 amino acids long. The CDR3 region has the DNA TGTGCCAGCAGCTTAGCGCCCTCCAGGGGTCACACTGAAGCTTTCTTT. As protein: CASSLAPSRGHTEAFF.

The sample holds many counts of this clonotype. V gene TRBV29-1 combines with J gene TRBJ2-3; unclear D gene. V dropped 5 bases and J dropped 4 bases, with 7 bases sitting between them. Germline V gene data show CDR1 as SQVTM and CDR2 as ANQGSEA. This CDR3 spans 11 amino acids. The CDR3 is CSVRHADTQYF. The CDR3 nucleotides are TGCAGCGTTAGACACGCAGATACGCAGTATTTT.

With respect to this clonotype: This is likely a read error, given that the CDR3 carries no conserved phenylalanine or tryptophan at its end. V is TRBV12-3 or TRBV12-4 and J is TRBJ2-5; D unclear. CDR3 length: 12 residues. V was trimmed by 6 bases and J by 4 bases, leaving 9 bases between them. The CDR3 loop is CASRSVGETQYL. DNA for the CDR3: TGTGCCAGCAGGTCGGTCGGAGAGACCCAGTACCTC.

The chain combines TRBV9 with TRBJ1-5, with TRBD1 matching 9 bases. The junction had 5 bases not matched to a gene; V was cut back by 1 base and J by 3 bases. Germline values: CDR1 SGDLS, CDR2 YYNGEE. This CDR3 spans 16 amino acids. This CDR3 reads CASSVSGQGLNQPQHF. The CDR3, as DNA: TGTGCCAGCAGCGTATCTGGACAGGGGCTCAATCAGCCCCAGCATTTT.

The table lists this clonotype with many counts. V usage is TRBV20-1 and J usage is TRBJ2-1; the D is unclear. Trimming took 0 bases from V and 6 from J, leaving 15 bases between them. The CDR3 consists of 15 residues. Germline CDR1 DFQATT, CDR2 SNEGSKA (reference sequence). CDR3 loop: CSARDPWSDGNEQFF. The CDR3 DNA reads TGCAGTGCTAGAGACCCTTGGTCCGATGGCAATGAGCAGTTCTTC.

As regards this clonotype: Germline is not matched at one junction end, which may reflect a read error. The chain combines TRBV5-1 with TRBJ1-6; tentatively, D is TRBD1 (5 bases). The CDR3 contains 14 residues. Germline V gene sequence: CDR1 SGHRS, CDR2 YFSETQ. The CDR3 DNA reads TGTGCCAGCAGCCTCCAGGGACTTGGGGCCAACGTCCACTTT. Translated, it gives CASSLQGLGANVHF.

The J gene is TRBJ1-6, the V gene TRBV7-9, with 9 bases lining up with TRBD1. The CDR3 runs 16 residues. Trimming removed 5 bases from V and 9 bases from J; junction bases left unmatched: 11. Germline-derived CDR1 and CDR2 are SEHNR and FQNEAQ (reference sequence). The CDR3 bases are TGTGCCAGCAGCGACGGGACAGGGCTTTTCAGTTCACCCCTCCACTTT. Translation gives CASSDGTGLFSSPLHF.

Ten or more counts support this clonotype. The chain has TRBV2 and TRBJ2-7; TRBD2 aligns across 10 bases. The CDR3 covers 16 residues. Germline CDR1 reads SNHLY; CDR2 reads FYNNEI. With V trimmed by 1 base and J by 5 bases, 8 bases remained unmatched. CDR3 bases: TGTGCCAGCAGTGAAGTTCTAGCGGGGGTGTTAGACGAGCAGTACTTC. As protein: CASSEVLAGVLDEQYF.

This clonotype was seen at least ten times. This chain links TRBV7-3 with TRBJ1-1; the match to TRBD1 covers 7 bases. J lost 1 base, V lost 3 bases, and 5 bases had no gene match. The CDR3 consists of 15 residues. Germline V CDR1 and CDR2: SGHTA, FQGTGA. The chain's CDR3 is CASSLTRTGNTEAFF. CDR3 DNA: TGTGCCAGCAGCTTGACAAGGACAGGGAACACTGAAGCTTTCTTT.

About this clonotype itself: Given a much more abundant clone one base away, this may be a read error. The genes are TRBV20-1 and TRBJ1-4; D remains unclear. V was pared by 5 bases and J by 4 bases, with 8 bases between. CDR3 size: 12 residues. In germline, CDR1 is DFQATT, CDR2 SNEGSKA (reference sequence). The CDR3: CSAGAINEKLFF. In DNA form, the CDR3 reads TGCAGTGCTGGAGCCATTAATGAAAAACTGTTTTTT.

The chain has TRBV2 and TRBJ2-7; 8 bases are a match to TRBD1. This CDR3 has 13 amino acids. The germline gives CDR1 SNHLY, CDR2 FYNNEI. The J segment lost 5 bases and the V segment lost 4 bases, leaving 4 bases of the junction unmatched. The CDR3 DNA is TGTGCCAGCAGTGGGACAGGGAGCCACGAGCAGTACTTC. Protein sequence: CASSGTGSHEQYF.

V and J are TRBV7-9 and TRBJ2-7; D remains ambiguous. Per the germline V gene, CDR1 is SEHNR and CDR2 is FQNEAQ (reference sequence). CDR3 length equals 15 residues. Trimming left V 1 base short and J 4 bases short, with 14 bases between. The CDR3 here is CASSLVGETQYEQYF. DNA of the CDR3: TGTGCCAGCAGCTTAGTTGGAGAGACCCAGTACGAGCAGTACTTC.

The CDR3 sequence is CAISRQYRVAEQYF. The CDR3 DNA follows: TGTGCCATCAGCAGGCAGTACAGGGTTGCGGAGCAGTACTTC. The chain couples TRBV10-3 to TRBJ2-7; maybe TRBD1 (6 bases). From germline, CDR1 is ENHRY and CDR2 SYGVKD. Deletions cut 6 bases from V and 7 bases from J, with 19 bases between. The CDR3 spans 14 residues.

The J gene is TRBJ2-7, the V gene TRBV5-1; weak D call: TRBD1 (5 bases). Germline CDR1 and CDR2: SGHRS and YFSETQ. The CDR3 has 14 residues. Trimming left V 0 bases short and J 2 bases short, with 9 bases between. In nucleotides, the CDR3 is TGCGCCAGCAGCTTGGCAGTGACAGCCTACGAGCAGTACTTC. Protein sequence: CASSLAVTAYEQYF.

This clonotype was seen a few times. As DNA, the CDR3 is TGTGCCAGCAGTCGAAGACTAGCGGGACGCCATTCGGCCGGGGAGCTGTTTTTT. Translation: CASSRRLAGRHSAGELFF. V is TRBV12-3 or TRBV12-4 and J is TRBJ2-2; 11 positions agree with TRBD2. The CDR3 has 18 residues. The junction had 14 bases not matched to a gene; V was cut back by 5 bases and J by 6 bases.

The chain's CDR3 is CSARVAGTSGSYEQYF. The DNA of the CDR3 is TGCAGTGCTAGAGTCGCGGGGACTAGCGGTTCCTACGAGCAGTACTTC. The J gene is TRBJ2-7, the V gene TRBV20-1; TRBD2 agrees at 11 bases. CDR1 and CDR2 from the germline V gene are DFQATT and SNEGSKA (reference sequence). The CDR3 runs to 16 residues. Germline trimming cut 1 base from V and 1 base from J; bases unmatched to any gene: 6.

This chain uses TRBV20-1 with TRBJ2-2, with 8 bases matching TRBD1. The CDR3 runs to 14 residues. V was clipped by 8 bases and J by 2 bases; unmatched bases: 7. Germline CDR1 and CDR2: DFQATT and SNEGSKA (reference sequence). CDR3 sequence reads: CSIRGLGNTGELFF. Here the CDR3 DNA reads TGCAGTATCAGGGGGCTTGGAAACACCGGGGAGCTGTTTTTT.

This clonotype was seen more than once but under ten times. The chain employs TRBV5-1 and TRBJ2-2; 14 bases are a match to TRBD2. CDR3 size: 19 residues. Germline loops: CDR1 SGHRS, CDR2 YFSETQ. V trimming: 0 bases; J trimming: 7 bases; junction bases outside the gene matches: 11. In nucleotides, the CDR3 is TGCGCCAGCAGCTTGGCGAGCGGACTAGCGGGAGGCCCCAGCGGGGAGCTGTTTTTT. The encoded protein is CASSLASGLAGGPSGELFF.

This clonotype occurred many times. The rearrangement links TRBV12-3 or TRBV12-4 to TRBJ1-5; 8 bases line up with TRBD1. CDR3 size: 15 residues. Germline trimming cut 4 bases from V and 6 bases from J; bases unmatched to any gene: 8. The CDR3 here is CASSSGQGVGQPQHF. The CDR3 nucleotides are TGTGCCAGCAGTTCCGGACAGGGAGTCGGTCAGCCCCAGCATTTT.

For this clonotype: Relative to the germline gene, one junction end is altered; a read error may explain this. The genes are TRBV4-1 and TRBJ1-3; a weak D match, TRBD1 (5 bases). Germline V gene lookup returns CDR1 MGHRA and CDR2 YSYEKL. There are 14 residues in the CDR3. As DNA, the CDR3 is TGCGCCAGCAGCCTGGGGACCACGTCGGACACCACATATTTT. Encoded protein: CASSLGTTSDTTYF.

The chain is built from TRBV7-9 and TRBJ1-2; D unclear. Trimming left V 1 base short and J 6 bases short, with 15 bases between. Germline V gene lookup returns CDR1 SEHNR and CDR2 FQNEAQ (reference sequence). This CDR3 region has 15 residues. The CDR3: CASSLVGLGPHGYTF. In DNA, the CDR3 is TGTGCCAGCAGCTTAGTTGGCCTAGGTCCCCATGGCTACACCTTC.

This clonotype came up many times. The chain has TRBV2 and TRBJ2-7; 8 bases are shared with TRBD1. Germline V gene data show CDR1 as SNHLY and CDR2 as FYNNEI. V lost 6 bases, J lost 3 bases, and 10 bases stayed unmatched. This CDR3 is built from 15 residues. The CDR3 reads CASRVDRGSVYEQYF. CDR3 DNA: TGTGCCAGCAGAGTAGACAGGGGTTCTGTCTACGAGCAGTACTTC.

The chain combines TRBV6-5 with TRBJ2-7; a possible D gene is TRBD2 (6 bases). The CDR3 loop spans 14 amino acids. Trimming pared 11 bases from V and 0 bases from J, leaving 17 bases between. Germline CDR1 MNHEY, CDR2 SVGAGI. This CDR3 reads CAVRSGPSSYEQYF. In DNA, the CDR3 is TGTGCCGTCCGAAGCGGGCCTAGCTCCTACGAGCAGTACTTC.

This sequence joins TRBV24-1 and TRBJ2-3; a weak D match, TRBD2 (6 bases). Trimming left V 3 bases short and J 5 bases short, with 20 bases between. Germline CDR1 is KGHDR and CDR2 is SFDVKD. The CDR3 has 17 amino acids. The CDR3 region has the DNA TGTGCCACCAGTGATCTTGAGGGCCCGGAGGGACTAGATACGCAGTATTTT. Translating it yields CATSDLEGPEGLDTQYF.

The table lists this clonotype with many counts. V usage is TRBV20-1 and J usage is TRBJ2-7, with TRBD1 matching over 10 bases. This CDR3 region has 13 residues. Trimming removed 4 bases from V and 3 bases from J; junction bases left unmatched: 3. CDR1 and CDR2 (germline): DFQATT, SNEGSKA (reference sequence). In nucleotides, the CDR3 is TGCAGTGCTAAAAGGGACAGGGGCTACGAGCAGTACTTC. Encoded protein: CSAKRDRGYEQYF.

This clonotype was recorded many times. The chain uses TRBV7-2 and TRBJ2-5; 10 bases are a match to TRBD2. The CDR3 spans 15 residues. Germline CDR1 SGHTA, CDR2 FQGNSA. The junction had 6 bases not matched to a gene; V was cut back by 3 bases and J by 5 bases. CDR3 in DNA: TGTGCCAGCAGCTTCGAGCGGGGGGGCCTCGAGACCCAGTACTTC. Its translation is CASSFERGGLETQYF. Based on the CDR3 plus reference TRBV7-2 and TRBJ2-5, the full variable domain is GAGVSQSPSNKVTEKGKDVELRCDPISGHTALYWYRQSLGQGLEFLIYFQGNSAPDKSGLPSDRFSAERTGGSVSTLTIQRTQQEDSAVYLCASSFERGGLETQYFGPGTRLLVL.

J is TRBJ2-5 and V is TRBV5-1; D is unclear. Trimming removed 4 bases from V and 3 bases from J, with 22 bases in between. The CDR3 spans 17 residues. Germline lookup yields CDR1 SGHRS and CDR2 YFSETQ. The CDR3 loop is CASSLPAGGVIKETQYF. CDR3 in DNA: TGCGCCAGCAGCCTCCCTGCCGGTGGGGTGATTAAAGAGACCCAGTACTTC.

This clonotype showed up just a few times. V is TRBV19 and J is TRBJ2-6; D remains unclear. The length of the CDR3 is 15 residues. Germline-derived CDR1 and CDR2 are LNHDA and SQIVND (reference sequence). Deletions cut 3 bases from V and 0 bases from J, with 6 bases between. The CDR3 nucleotides are TGTGCCAGTAGTATTACGGGCTCTGGGGCCAACGTCCTGACTTTC. Translation gives CASSITGSGANVLTF. Full variable domain (outside the CDR3, taken from reference TRBV19 and TRBJ2-6): DGGITQSPKYLFRKEGQNVTLSCEQNLNHDAMYWYRQDPGQGLRLIYYSQIVNDFQKGDIAEGYSVSREKKESFPLTVTSAQKNPTAFYLCASSITGSGANVLTFGAGSRLTVL.

V gene TRBV20-1 combines with J gene TRBJ2-7; D unclear. Germline V gene lookup returns CDR1 DFQATT and CDR2 SNEGSKA (reference sequence). This CDR3 region has 14 residues. Trimming cost V 3 bases and J 1 base, with 13 bases left between them. The CDR3, as DNA: TGCAGTGCTAGTCCCCAGGAGACTTCCTACGAGCAGTACTTC. Translation gives CSASPQETSYEQYF.